This TCR beta chain was captured by sequencing in a study of metastatic and nonmetastatic thyroid tumors. Study as a whole: Repertoire comparisons spanned blood and tumor or nodule tissue from malignant and benign thyroid patients.

In the original workflow: A distant-metastasis classifier for papillary thyroid cancer was built using CDR3 differences across clinicopathological groups. TCRdb re-processed the PCR reads through MiXCR. V and J calls and clone size were set by TCRdb, not the authors. The sample has fewer than 15,000 clones; less than 30% are singletons. Study results and caveats: Benign nodules reportedly had significantly lower TCR beta diversity than malignant thyroid tumors in blood and tumor.

This clone has a handful of counts. Antigen specificity is unknown. Thyroid surgery took place with no prior treatment in any patient. The V and J ends lost 9 bases and 0 bases, in that order; junction bases with no gene match: 3. Per the germline V gene, CDR1 is KGHDR and CDR2 is SFDVKD. The CDR3 length is 13 residues. Sequencing was performed on tumor tissue. The rearrangement uses TRBV24-1 and TRBJ2-7, with 8 bases aligning to TRBD2. The TCR was taken from a male donor with papillary thyroid cancer or a benign thyroid nodule (not recorded which). Some clones in this sample may be carry-over from other donors' samples. The CDR3 DNA reads TGTGCCACCCAAAGCGGGAGCTCCTACGAGCAGTACTTC. This gives the protein CATQSGSSYEQYF.